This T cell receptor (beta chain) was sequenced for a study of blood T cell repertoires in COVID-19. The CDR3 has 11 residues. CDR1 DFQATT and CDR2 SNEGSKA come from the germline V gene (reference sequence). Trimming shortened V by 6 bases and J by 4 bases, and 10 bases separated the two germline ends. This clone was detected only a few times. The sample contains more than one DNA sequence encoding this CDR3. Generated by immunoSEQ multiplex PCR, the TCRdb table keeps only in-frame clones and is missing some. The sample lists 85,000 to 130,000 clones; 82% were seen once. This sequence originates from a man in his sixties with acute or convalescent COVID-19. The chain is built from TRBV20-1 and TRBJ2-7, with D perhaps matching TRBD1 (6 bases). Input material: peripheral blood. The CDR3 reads CSARGGYEQYF. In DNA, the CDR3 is TGCAGTGCACGAGGGGGTTACGAGCAGTACTTC.